The subject of this entry is one TCR beta chain. Its antigen remains unknown. Germline-derived CDR1 and CDR2 are SGHRS and YFSETQ. Between the trimmed V and J ends, which lost 1 base and 6 bases, there was a span of 13 bases. The CDR3 runs 14 residues. This sample stems from a study of cytomegalovirus exposure and HLA in healthy donors. Amplification used 60 Vbeta primers and 13 Jbeta primers. The repertoire was sequenced with immunoSEQ multiplex PCR; TCRdb's copy has only in-frame clones and lacks some. The table for this sample gives fewer than 150,000 clones. General study points: Across donors, most TCRs were seen rarely, yet some public ones were widespread. Analyses of presence/absence relied on an assumption of roughly uniform sequencing depth across donors.

This clonotype was sampled from a man aged 35 to 55 in good health and CMV-seronegative. The sequenced sample was PBMCs. The chain uses TRBV5-1 and TRBJ2-5, with D tentatively TRBD1 (5 bases). The CDR3 DNA is TGCGCCAGCAGCTTGTTAGGGGATTTGAAGACCCAGTACTTC. Amino acids: CASSLLGDLKTQYF.